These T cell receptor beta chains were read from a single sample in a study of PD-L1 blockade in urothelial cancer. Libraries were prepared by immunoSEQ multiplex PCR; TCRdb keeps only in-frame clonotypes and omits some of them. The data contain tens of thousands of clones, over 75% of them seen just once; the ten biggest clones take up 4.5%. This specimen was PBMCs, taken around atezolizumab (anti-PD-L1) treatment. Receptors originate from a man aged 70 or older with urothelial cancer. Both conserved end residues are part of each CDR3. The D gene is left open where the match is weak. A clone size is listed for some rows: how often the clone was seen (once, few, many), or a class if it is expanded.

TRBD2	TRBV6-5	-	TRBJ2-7	TGTGCCAGCAGTCTGGGACTACCCTACGAGCAGTACTTC	CASSLGLPYEQYF
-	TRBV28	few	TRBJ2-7	TGTGCCAGCAGGGTAGAAGCTACCTACGAGCAGTACTTC	CASRVEATYEQYF
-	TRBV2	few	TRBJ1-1	TGTGCCAGCAGTTGGAACGGACTAGGTGAAGCTTTCTTT	CASSWNGLGEAFF
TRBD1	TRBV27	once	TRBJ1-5	TGTGCCAGCAGTTGGAGGGGGCGACAGCCCCAGCATTTT	CASSWRGRQPQHF
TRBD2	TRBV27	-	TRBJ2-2	TGTGCCAGCAGTTCCGGGACTAGGTTTTCCGGGGAGCTGTTTTTT	CASSSGTRFSGELFF
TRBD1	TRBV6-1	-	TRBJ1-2	TGTGCCAGCAGCAACAGGGGTTTGAACTATGGCTACACCTTC	CASSNRGLNYGYTF
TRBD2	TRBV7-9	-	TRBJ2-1	TGTGCCAGCAGCTCACTCTTAGCGGGAGTAGGCTACAATGAGCAGTTCTTC	CASSSLLAGVGYNEQFF
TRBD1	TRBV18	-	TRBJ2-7	TGTGCCAGCTCATCCGGGACAGACACCTACGAGCAGTACTTC	CASSSGTDTYEQYF
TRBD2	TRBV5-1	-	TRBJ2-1	TGCGCCAGCAGCTTGACTAGCGGGACGGGTGAGCAGTTCTTC	CASSLTSGTGEQFF
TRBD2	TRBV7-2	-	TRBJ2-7	TGTGCCAGCAGCCCACGGGCGGCGGGAGCAGTATACGAGCAGTACTTC	CASSPRAAGAVYEQYF
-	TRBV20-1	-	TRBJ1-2	TGCAGTGCCGGCGCGGCAGGGCACGCCTTC	CSAGAAGHAF
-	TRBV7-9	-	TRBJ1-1	TGTGCCAGCAGCTTAAAACAGGTGAACACTGAAGCTTTCTTT	CASSLKQVNTEAFF
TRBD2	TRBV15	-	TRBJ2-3	TGTGCCACCAGCAGAGCGGCGGGAGGGCACACAGATACGCAGTATTTT	CATSRAAGGHTDTQYF
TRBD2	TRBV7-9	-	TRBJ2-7	TGTGCCAGCAGCTCTAGTAGCGGGAGCTCCTACGAGCAGTACTTC	CASSSSSGSSYEQYF
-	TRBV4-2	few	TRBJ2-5	TGTGCCAGCAGCCAAGAATACGGAGAGACCCAGTACTTC	CASSQEYGETQYF
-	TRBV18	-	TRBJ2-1	TGTGCCAGCTCGTTGACAGAGTACAATGAGCAGTTCTTC	CASSLTEYNEQFF
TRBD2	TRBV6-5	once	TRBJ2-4	TGTGCCAGCAGTCAAGGACTAGCGGTAAACATTCAGTACTTC	CASSQGLAVNIQYF
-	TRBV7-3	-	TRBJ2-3	TGTGCCAGCAGCTTAAATCCAGCGAGCACAGATACGCAGTATTTT	CASSLNPASTDTQYF
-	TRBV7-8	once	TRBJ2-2	TGTGCCAGCAGCTTCCCGGGGGAGCTGTTTTTT	CASSFPGELFF
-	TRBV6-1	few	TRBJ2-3	TGTGCCAGCGGTTCGGGACACAAGCACACAGATACGCAGTATTTT	CASGSGHKHTDTQYF
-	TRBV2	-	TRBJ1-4	TGTGCCAGCAGTTCCGCGGACAGTGGACTGTTTTTT	CASSSADSGLFF
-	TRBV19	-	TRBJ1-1	TGTGCCAGTAGTACCGGAGGGAGGGATCGCACTGAAGCTTTCTTT	CASSTGGRDRTEAFF
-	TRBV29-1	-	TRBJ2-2	TGCAGCGTTGGGGGCGGGGATCCGGGCACCGGGGAGCTGTTTTTT	CSVGGGDPGTGELFF
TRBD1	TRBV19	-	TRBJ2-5	TGTGCCAGTAGTATTCAGGACAGGGGTGAGACCCAGTACTTC	CASSIQDRGETQYF
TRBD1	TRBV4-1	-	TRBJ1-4	TGCGCCAGCAGCCCTAGATATAGGACAGGGGATGAAAAACTGTTTTTT	CASSPRYRTGDEKLFF
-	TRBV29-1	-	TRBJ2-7	TGCAGCGTTGTGTCTGCGGAGGTCTCCTACGAGCAGTACTTC	CSVVSAEVSYEQYF
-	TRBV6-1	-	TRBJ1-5	TGTGCCAGCAGTGGAACTTATCAGCCCCAGCATTTT	CASSGTYQPQHF
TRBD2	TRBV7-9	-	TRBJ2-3	TGTGCCAGCAGCGCTAGCGGTAGCACAGATACGCAGTATTTT	CASSASGSTDTQYF
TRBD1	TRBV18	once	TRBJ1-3	TGTGCCAGCTCACCAACTATGACAGGGAAGGCTGGAAACACCATATATTTT	CASSPTMTGKAGNTIYF
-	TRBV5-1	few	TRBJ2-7	TGCGCCAGCAGCTTGGGTCCTAGCGAAAGCTACGAGCAGTACTTC	CASSLGPSESYEQYF
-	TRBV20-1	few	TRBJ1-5	TGCAGTGCTTCCAGTACCCAGCCCCAGCATTTT	CSASSTQPQHF
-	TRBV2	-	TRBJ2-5	TGTGCCAGCGGGGCCAGCGTAGAGACCCAGTACTTC	CASGASVETQYF
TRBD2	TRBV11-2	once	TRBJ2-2	TGTGCCAGCAGCTCGGGACTAGCGGGAGTAAACACCGGGGAGCTGTTTTTT	CASSSGLAGVNTGELFF
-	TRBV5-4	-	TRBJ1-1	TGTGCCAGCAGCCTCGGGGGGAGACAGAGGGAAGCTGAAGCTTTCTTT	CASSLGGRQREAEAFF
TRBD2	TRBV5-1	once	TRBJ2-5	TGCGCCAGCAGCTTCCTAGCGGGAGGGGGAGAGACCCAGTACTTC	CASSFLAGGGETQYF
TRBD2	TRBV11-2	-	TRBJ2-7	TGTGCCAGCAGCTTAGATCCGGGAGGTTTAGAGCAGTACTTC	CASSLDPGGLEQYF
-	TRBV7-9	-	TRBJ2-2	TGTGCCAGCACCCCCCCGGGTAGCGCAAACACCGGGGAGCTGTTTTTT	CASTPPGSANTGELFF
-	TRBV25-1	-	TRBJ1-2	TGTGCCAGCAGTCGGGGGGCGGTCTATGGCTACACCTTC	CASSRGAVYGYTF
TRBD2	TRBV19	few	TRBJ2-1	TGTGCCAGTAGCCCCTCGGCCGCGGGAGTGCGCAATGAGCAGTTCTTC	CASSPSAAGVRNEQFF
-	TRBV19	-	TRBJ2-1	TGTGCCAGTAGTATAGGTCAAAACAATGAGCAGTTCTTC	CASSIGQNNEQFF
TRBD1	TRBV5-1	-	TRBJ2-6	TGCGCCAGCAGCTCTCAACCGTCCACAGGGGGCTCTGGGGCCAACGTCCTGACTTTC	CASSSQPSTGGSGANVLTF
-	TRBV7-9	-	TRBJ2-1	TGTGCCAGCAGCATAGCCCTGGGCCTGAGAGTGGAGCAGTTCTTC	CASSIALGLRVEQFF
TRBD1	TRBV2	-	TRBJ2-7	TGTGCCAGCAGGGCCCGGGACAGGGATGAGCAGTACTTC	CASRARDRDEQYF
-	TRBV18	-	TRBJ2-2	TGTGCCAGCTCACCCCCCGTCTCGGGAGTCGGCGGGGAGCTGTTTTTT	CASSPPVSGVGGELFF
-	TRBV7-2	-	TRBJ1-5	TGTGCCAGCAGCTTAGTGGCGGATCAGCCCCAGCATTTT	CASSLVADQPQHF
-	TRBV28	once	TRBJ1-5	TGTGCCAGCAGTTTAGAGGCAATGAATCAGCCCCAGCATTTT	CASSLEAMNQPQHF
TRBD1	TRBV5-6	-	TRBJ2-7	TGTGCCAGCAGCCCGGGACAGGTCCACGAGCAGTACTTC	CASSPGQVHEQYF
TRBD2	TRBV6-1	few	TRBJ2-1	TGTGCCAGCCGGGGAGCGGGGTACAATGAGCAGTTCTTC	CASRGAGYNEQFF